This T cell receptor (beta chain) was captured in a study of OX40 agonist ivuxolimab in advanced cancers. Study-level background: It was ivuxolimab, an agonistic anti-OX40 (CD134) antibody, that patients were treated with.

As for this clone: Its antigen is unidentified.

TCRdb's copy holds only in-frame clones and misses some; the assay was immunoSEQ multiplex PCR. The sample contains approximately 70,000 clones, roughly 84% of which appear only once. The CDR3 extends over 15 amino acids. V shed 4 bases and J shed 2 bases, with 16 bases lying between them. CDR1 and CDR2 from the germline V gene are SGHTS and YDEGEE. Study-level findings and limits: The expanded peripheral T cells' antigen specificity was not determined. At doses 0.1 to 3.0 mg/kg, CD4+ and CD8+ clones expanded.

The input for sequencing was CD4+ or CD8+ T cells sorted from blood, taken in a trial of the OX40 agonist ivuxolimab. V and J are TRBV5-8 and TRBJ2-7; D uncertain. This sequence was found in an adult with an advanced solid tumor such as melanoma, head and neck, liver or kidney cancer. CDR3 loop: CASSKTGLGTYEQYF. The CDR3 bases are TGTGCCAGCAGCAAAACCGGGCTAGGGACCTACGAGCAGTACTTC.